Listed below are T cell receptor beta chains from one sample, sequenced in a study of spatial heterogeneity in lung cancer. TCRdb called the 5' RACE reads again in MiXCR, with one record for every CDR3 protein. Of about 10,000 distinct CDR3 sequences listed, 12% are singletons. Here the sequenced sample was lung tumor tissue, taken at surgery. These TCRs come from a female donor with early-stage non-small cell lung cancer. Each CDR3 is given with its conserved first and last residue. Fields, in order: clone size, J gene, V gene, CDR3 length, D gene, CDR3 protein, CDR3 DNA. The D gene is left open where the match is weak. Clone sizes are given selectively: once, few, many, or a class where the clone is expanded.

clone size: -; J gene: TRBJ1-2; V gene: TRBV4-2; CDR3 length: 15; D gene: -; CDR3 protein: CASSQGVGGIYGYTF; CDR3 DNA: TGTGCCAGCAGCCAAGGGGTAGGGGGAATCTATGGCTACACCTTC
clone size: many; J gene: TRBJ2-3; V gene: TRBV5-1; CDR3 length: 17; D gene: TRBD2; CDR3 protein: CASSSRWGLENPDTQYF; CDR3 DNA: TGCGCCAGCAGCTCGAGGTGGGGACTAGAAAATCCAGATACGCAGTATTTT
clone size: many; J gene: TRBJ2-6; V gene: TRBV30; CDR3 length: 16; D gene: -; CDR3 protein: CAWSWGRQSGANVLTF; CDR3 DNA: TGTGCCTGGAGTTGGGGTAGGCAGTCTGGGGCCAACGTCCTGACTTTC
clone size: many; J gene: TRBJ2-2; V gene: TRBV7-7; CDR3 length: 14; D gene: -; CDR3 protein: CASSSQQFTGELFF; CDR3 DNA: TGTGCCAGCAGCTCCCAGCAATTCACCGGGGAGCTGTTTTTT
clone size: many; J gene: TRBJ2-7; V gene: TRBV12-3/TRBV12-4; CDR3 length: 12; D gene: -; CDR3 protein: CASSPAYYEQYF; CDR3 DNA: TGTGCCAGCAGCCCGGCCTACTACGAGCAGTACTTC
clone size: -; J gene: TRBJ1-3; V gene: TRBV12-3/TRBV12-4; CDR3 length: 13; D gene: TRBD1; CDR3 protein: CASSSGQGNTIYF; CDR3 DNA: TGTGCCAGCAGTTCCGGACAGGGCAACACCATATATTTT
clone size: many; J gene: TRBJ1-4; V gene: TRBV4-3; CDR3 length: 15; D gene: -; CDR3 protein: CASSQEARNSEKLFF; CDR3 DNA: TGCGCCAGCAGCCAAGAGGCTCGAAATAGTGAAAAACTGTTTTTT
clone size: many; J gene: TRBJ1-5; V gene: TRBV5-8; CDR3 length: 13; D gene: -; CDR3 protein: CASSRDINQPQHF; CDR3 DNA: TGTGCCAGCAGTAGGGACATCAATCAGCCCCAGCATTTT
clone size: few; J gene: TRBJ2-3; V gene: TRBV12-3/TRBV12-4; CDR3 length: 14; D gene: -; CDR3 protein: CASSLEGTRFSPDF; CDR3 DNA: TGTGCCAGCAGTTTAGAGGGGACCCGTTTCTCCCCGGATTTT
clone size: many; J gene: TRBJ1-4; V gene: TRBV7-2; CDR3 length: 16; D gene: -; CDR3 protein: CASSRNPPATNEKLFF; CDR3 DNA: TGTGCCAGCAGCCGAAACCCCCCTGCAACTAATGAAAAACTGTTTTTT
clone size: many; J gene: TRBJ2-3; V gene: TRBV27; CDR3 length: 13; D gene: -; CDR3 protein: CASRGAFTDTQYF; CDR3 DNA: TGTGCCAGCAGGGGAGCGTTCACAGATACGCAGTATTTT
clone size: -; J gene: TRBJ2-5; V gene: TRBV12-3/TRBV12-4; CDR3 length: 14; D gene: TRBD1; CDR3 protein: CASSGTGGAETQYF; CDR3 DNA: TGTGCCAGCAGCGGGACAGGGGGCGCAGAGACCCAGTACTTC
clone size: many; J gene: TRBJ1-1; V gene: TRBV7-2; CDR3 length: 14; D gene: -; CDR3 protein: CASSPQGRRTEAFF; CDR3 DNA: TGTGCCAGCAGCCCGCAGGGGAGGCGCACTGAAGCTTTCTTT
clone size: many; J gene: TRBJ2-2; V gene: TRBV7-8; CDR3 length: 12; D gene: -; CDR3 protein: CASRPVHGELFF; CDR3 DNA: TGTGCCAGCAGACCCGTTCACGGGGAGCTGTTTTTT
clone size: many; J gene: TRBJ2-4; V gene: TRBV6-2/TRBV6-3; CDR3 length: 16; D gene: -; CDR3 protein: CASSYRSGLAKNIQYF; CDR3 DNA: TGTGCCAGCAGTTACCGTAGCGGTCTAGCCAAAAACATTCAGTACTTC
clone size: few; J gene: TRBJ2-1; V gene: TRBV4-2; CDR3 length: 15; D gene: -; CDR3 protein: CASSQDYNGPNEQFF; CDR3 DNA: TGTGCCAGCAGCCAAGATTATAACGGACCCAATGAGCAGTTCTTC
clone size: many; J gene: TRBJ2-2; V gene: TRBV20-1; CDR3 length: 14; D gene: -; CDR3 protein: CSAKQGVNTGELFF; CDR3 DNA: TGCAGTGCTAAACAGGGCGTTAACACCGGGGAGCTGTTTTTT
clone size: many; J gene: TRBJ2-2; V gene: TRBV24-1; CDR3 length: 14; D gene: -; CDR3 protein: CATMGLGNTGELFF; CDR3 DNA: TGTGCCACCATGGGTCTGGGAAACACCGGGGAGCTGTTTTTT
clone size: many; J gene: TRBJ2-1; V gene: TRBV11-1; CDR3 length: 17; D gene: TRBD2; CDR3 protein: CASSLGVGTSGHNEQFF; CDR3 DNA: TGTGCCAGCAGCTTAGGGGTCGGGACTAGCGGACACAATGAGCAGTTCTTC
clone size: -; J gene: TRBJ2-5; V gene: TRBV7-9; CDR3 length: 13; D gene: TRBD1; CDR3 protein: CASSLGTEETQYF; CDR3 DNA: TGTGCCAGCAGCTTGGGGACAGAAGAGACCCAGTACTTC
clone size: many; J gene: TRBJ1-4; V gene: TRBV27; CDR3 length: 15; D gene: -; CDR3 protein: CASSFTGMTNEKLFF; CDR3 DNA: TGTGCCAGCAGTTTTACAGGGATGACTAATGAAAAACTGTTTTTT
clone size: few; J gene: TRBJ2-7; V gene: TRBV6-2/TRBV6-3; CDR3 length: 16; D gene: TRBD1; CDR3 protein: CASSYPSDRDMNEQYF; CDR3 DNA: TGTGCCAGCAGTTACCCTTCGGACAGGGATATGAACGAGCAGTACTTC
clone size: medium-sized; J gene: TRBJ1-1; V gene: TRBV29-1; CDR3 length: 14; D gene: TRBD1; CDR3 protein: CSVKSGTGNTEAFF; CDR3 DNA: TGCAGCGTCAAATCCGGGACAGGGAACACTGAAGCTTTCTTT
clone size: few; J gene: TRBJ2-7; V gene: TRBV29-1; CDR3 length: 12; D gene: TRBD1; CDR3 protein: CSVEETGDEQYF; CDR3 DNA: TGCAGCGTTGAAGAAACAGGGGACGAGCAGTACTTC
clone size: many; J gene: TRBJ2-3; V gene: TRBV30; CDR3 length: 15; D gene: TRBD2; CDR3 protein: CAFRILAGGTDTQYF; CDR3 DNA: TGTGCCTTTCGTATACTAGCGGGAGGCACAGATACGCAGTATTTT
clone size: many; J gene: TRBJ2-2; V gene: TRBV19; CDR3 length: 15; D gene: TRBD1; CDR3 protein: CASSIQGAITGELFF; CDR3 DNA: TGTGCCAGTAGTATACAGGGGGCGATCACCGGGGAGCTGTTTTTT
clone size: few; J gene: TRBJ2-1; V gene: TRBV7-9; CDR3 length: 12; D gene: TRBD1; CDR3 protein: CATRGGGHEQFF; CDR3 DNA: TGTGCCACCAGAGGGGGCGGGCATGAGCAGTTCTTC
clone size: -; J gene: TRBJ2-5; V gene: TRBV21-1; CDR3 length: 13; D gene: -; CDR3 protein: CASTGQVVETQYF; CDR3 DNA: TGTGCCAGCACGGGACAGGTGGTAGAGACCCAGTACTTC
clone size: medium-sized; J gene: TRBJ2-7; V gene: TRBV4-3; CDR3 length: 14; D gene: -; CDR3 protein: CASSQESRDYEQYF; CDR3 DNA: TGCGCCAGCAGCCAAGAATCCAGGGACTACGAGCAGTACTTC
clone size: many; J gene: TRBJ2-1; V gene: TRBV6-2/TRBV6-3; CDR3 length: 16; D gene: TRBD2; CDR3 protein: CASTQQREGGFNEQFF; CDR3 DNA: TGTGCCAGCACTCAACAGCGGGAGGGCGGTTTCAATGAGCAGTTCTTC
clone size: few; J gene: TRBJ2-3; V gene: TRBV20-1; CDR3 length: 14; D gene: -; CDR3 protein: CSAPGLELTDTQYF; CDR3 DNA: TGCAGTGCCCCTGGGCTAGAGCTCACAGATACGCAGTATTTT
clone size: many; J gene: TRBJ2-2; V gene: TRBV5-8; CDR3 length: 13; D gene: -; CDR3 protein: CASSHLGTGELFF; CDR3 DNA: TGTGCCAGCAGCCACCTGGGCACCGGGGAGCTGTTTTTT
clone size: many; J gene: TRBJ1-5; V gene: TRBV6-1; CDR3 length: 16; D gene: -; CDR3 protein: CASSGLTGYSNQPQHF; CDR3 DNA: TGTGCCAGCAGTGGACTTACAGGGTATAGCAATCAGCCCCAGCATTTT
clone size: few; J gene: TRBJ2-7; V gene: TRBV11-1; CDR3 length: 15; D gene: -; CDR3 protein: CASSPRGGLWYEQYF; CDR3 DNA: TGTGCCAGCAGCCCCAGGGGGGGGCTCTGGTACGAGCAGTACTTC
clone size: many; J gene: TRBJ2-5; V gene: TRBV4-3; CDR3 length: 15; D gene: -; CDR3 protein: CASSQVFGAWETQYF; CDR3 DNA: TGCGCCAGCAGCCAAGTGTTCGGGGCCTGGGAGACCCAGTACTTC
clone size: many; J gene: TRBJ1-6; V gene: TRBV20-1; CDR3 length: 11; D gene: -; CDR3 protein: CSTGRGSPLHF; CDR3 DNA: TGCAGTACTGGACGCGGTTCACCCCTCCACTTT
clone size: -; J gene: TRBJ2-2; V gene: TRBV10-1; CDR3 length: 14; D gene: -; CDR3 protein: CASSRDTNTGELFF; CDR3 DNA: TGCGCCAGCAGCCGGGACACTAACACCGGGGAGCTGTTTTTT
clone size: few; J gene: TRBJ2-5; V gene: TRBV30; CDR3 length: 13; D gene: -; CDR3 protein: CAWSVYVGETQYF; CDR3 DNA: TGTGCCTGGAGTGTGTACGTGGGAGAGACCCAGTACTTC